Listed below are T cell receptor beta chains from one sample, sequenced in a study of blood T cell repertoires in COVID-19. Clones were read by immunoSEQ multiplex PCR, and TCRdb kept only the in-frame ones, dropping some. The sample lists some 150,000 clones, around 80% occurring once. The material sequenced was peripheral blood. These receptors were taken from a woman aged 45-60 years in a cohort sampled during active or convalescent COVID-19. CDR3s include the opening cysteine and the closing phenylalanine or tryptophan. A D gene is named only where the DNA matches it firmly. Clone size is stated in some rows and not others, as once, few, many or a class when expanded.

d_call j_call v_call clone_size cdr3_nt cdr3_aa
- TRBJ2-3 TRBV19 - TGTGCCATTGACGGGGGAAGCACCACAGATACGCAGTATTTT CAIDGGSTTDTQYF
TRBD1 TRBJ1-5 TRBV19 - TGTGCCAGTAGTAGGGGAACAGGGGACTCGCGGGTTAATCAGCCCCAGCATTTT CASSRGTGDSRVNQPQHF
- TRBJ2-1 TRBV19 - TGTGCCAGTACCCAGGGTGCAGGGTACAATGAGCAGTTCTTC CASTQGAGYNEQFF
TRBD2 TRBJ2-7 TRBV7-6 few TGTGCCAGCAGCTTAGAGGCGGTCGGGGGGGGACTCTCCTACGAGCAGTACTTC CASSLEAVGGGLSYEQYF
TRBD1 TRBJ2-3 TRBV5-4 - TGTGCCAGCAGCTTGGGGGGACAGGTTAGAAATACGCAGTATTTT CASSLGGQVRNTQYF
- TRBJ1-1 TRBV19 few TGTGCCAGTTCACCGTCACCGGTCACTGAAGCTTTCTTT CASSPSPVTEAFF
TRBD2 TRBJ2-2 TRBV24-1 - TGTGCCACCAGTGACTCCTACCTGACTAGCGGGGGGACAGCGAACACCGGGGAGCTGTTTTTT CATSDSYLTSGGTANTGELFF
TRBD1 TRBJ2-3 TRBV6-5 - TGTGCCAGCAGTCGAGGGGGCTATAGCACAGATACGCAGTATTTT CASSRGGYSTDTQYF
TRBD1 TRBJ1-1 TRBV6-1 - TGTGCCAGCAGTGACAGACAGGGCATGAACACTGAAGCTTTCTTT CASSDRQGMNTEAFF
TRBD1 TRBJ1-5 TRBV6-5 - TGTGCCAGCAGTTCCACATCGACAGGGAACAATCAGCCCCAGCATTTT CASSSTSTGNNQPQHF
TRBD1 TRBJ1-1 TRBV19 - TGTGCCAGTAGTATAGACAACCCTGGGTGGAGGGGGCAAATGACTGAAGCTTTCTTT CASSIDNPGWRGQMTEAFF
- TRBJ1-2 TRBV7-6 - TGTGCCAGCAGCTTAGTTGCGGACACTAACTATGGCTACACCTTC CASSLVADTNYGYTF
TRBD1 TRBJ2-3 TRBV3-1/TRBV3-2 - TGTGCCAGCAGCCGCATCGCGGGACAGGGAAGCACAGATACGCAGTATTTT CASSRIAGQGSTDTQYF
- TRBJ1-1 TRBV6-5 - TGTGCCAGCAAGGGTAGAAGCGGAGCTTTCTTT CASKGRSGAFF
- TRBJ1-1 TRBV7-2 - TGTGCCAGCAGCCTAGGGGGACTGTTTGAAGCTTTCTTT CASSLGGLFEAFF
TRBD2 TRBJ2-1 TRBV5-6 - TGTGCCAGCAGCTTTCTTTCGGGGGGATACAATGAGCAGTTCTTC CASSFLSGGYNEQFF
TRBD2 TRBJ2-3 TRBV19 - TGTGCCAGTAGTATCCCCCTAGCGGGGGGATCAGATACGCAGTATTTT CASSIPLAGGSDTQYF
- TRBJ1-4 TRBV3-1/TRBV3-2 - TGTGCCAGCAGCCAAGATCCGCGGGGCGAAAAACTGTTTTTT CASSQDPRGEKLFF
TRBD1 TRBJ1-1 TRBV3-1/TRBV3-2 - TGTGCCAGCAGTTCGACAGGGGAGGGGAACACTGAAGCTTTCTTT CASSSTGEGNTEAFF
TRBD1 TRBJ1-1 TRBV5-1 - TGCGCCAGCAGCCCCGAGGGGGCCGGGACTGAAGCTTTCTTT CASSPEGAGTEAFF
- TRBJ2-7 TRBV25-1 once TGTGCCAGCAGCCTCCCTGGGCAGTCCGAGCAGTACTTC CASSLPGQSEQYF
TRBD1 TRBJ1-2 TRBV29-1 - TGCAGCGTTCAAGGACAGGGGGCTCTCGGCTACACCTTC CSVQGQGALGYTF
- TRBJ1-3 TRBV6-1 - TGTGCCAGCAGTGAAGCGTCAGGGGCTGGAAACACCATATATTTT CASSEASGAGNTIYF
TRBD1 TRBJ1-3 TRBV6-1 - TGTGCCAGCAGTGAAACCTCAACAGGGGCAGACACCATATATTTT CASSETSTGADTIYF
- TRBJ2-4 TRBV6-5 - TGTGCCAGCAGTAACATACAGATCAAAAACATTCAGTACTTC CASSNIQIKNIQYF
TRBD2 TRBJ2-7 TRBV3-1/TRBV3-2 - TGTGCCAGCAGCCAGGAAGCGGGGACCCTCTACGAGCAGTACTTC CASSQEAGTLYEQYF
TRBD2 TRBJ2-7 TRBV19 - TGTGCCAGTAGTATAGGGGCCCCGGGGCGGGGGGGCTCATCCTACGAGCAGTACTTC CASSIGAPGRGGSSYEQYF
TRBD1 TRBJ1-1 TRBV5-1 - TGCGCCAGCAGCCCCACCTCGGGACAGGCGGACACTGAAGCTTTCTTT CASSPTSGQADTEAFF
TRBD1 TRBJ1-5 TRBV4-1 - TGCGCCAGCAGCCAAGGGTCTGGGGCAGGGGGTCAGCCCCAGCATTTT CASSQGSGAGGQPQHF
TRBD1 TRBJ2-5 TRBV27 once TGTGCCAGCAGCCGGACAGGGAAAGAGACCCAGTACTTC CASSRTGKETQYF
TRBD2 TRBJ2-1 TRBV7-8 - TGTGCCAGCAAGCGGGGCAGAAGCAACAATGAGCAGTTCTTC CASKRGRSNNEQFF
- TRBJ1-6 TRBV3-1/TRBV3-2 - TGTGCCTCTAAAAAAAGGGGCTTGGACTCACCCCTCCACTTT CASKKRGLDSPLHF
TRBD2 TRBJ2-3 TRBV5-4 - TGTGCCAGCAGCCCCAGCCCGGAGCGGGGGGTGGCAGATACGCAGTATTTT CASSPSPERGVADTQYF
TRBD1 TRBJ1-5 TRBV27 - TGTGCCAGCAGTGGGCGGACAGGGGGGCAGCCCCAGCATTTT CASSGRTGGQPQHF
- TRBJ2-1 TRBV4-1 - TGCGCCAGCAGCCAAGGTTCACACGAGCAGTTCTTC CASSQGSHEQFF
TRBD1 TRBJ2-3 TRBV30 - TGTGCCCGAGGGACAGGGAGAGGAGATACGCAGTATTTT CARGTGRGDTQYF
TRBD2 TRBJ2-1 TRBV7-9 - TGTGCCAGCAGCTTACCCAGCGGGGGCCTCTTATTGGATGAGCAGTTCTTC CASSLPSGGLLLDEQFF
TRBD1 TRBJ2-7 TRBV5-6 - TGTGCCAGCAGCTCCGGGACAGTCACCTACGAGCAGTACTTC CASSSGTVTYEQYF
TRBD1 TRBJ1-1 TRBV7-8 once TGTGCCAGCAGCCCCGGGACAGGGACCGGCACTGAAGCTTTCTTT CASSPGTGTGTEAFF
- TRBJ1-1 TRBV12-5 - TGTGCTAGTGGTTCCTCGGGGAACACTGAAGCTTTCTTT CASGSSGNTEAFF